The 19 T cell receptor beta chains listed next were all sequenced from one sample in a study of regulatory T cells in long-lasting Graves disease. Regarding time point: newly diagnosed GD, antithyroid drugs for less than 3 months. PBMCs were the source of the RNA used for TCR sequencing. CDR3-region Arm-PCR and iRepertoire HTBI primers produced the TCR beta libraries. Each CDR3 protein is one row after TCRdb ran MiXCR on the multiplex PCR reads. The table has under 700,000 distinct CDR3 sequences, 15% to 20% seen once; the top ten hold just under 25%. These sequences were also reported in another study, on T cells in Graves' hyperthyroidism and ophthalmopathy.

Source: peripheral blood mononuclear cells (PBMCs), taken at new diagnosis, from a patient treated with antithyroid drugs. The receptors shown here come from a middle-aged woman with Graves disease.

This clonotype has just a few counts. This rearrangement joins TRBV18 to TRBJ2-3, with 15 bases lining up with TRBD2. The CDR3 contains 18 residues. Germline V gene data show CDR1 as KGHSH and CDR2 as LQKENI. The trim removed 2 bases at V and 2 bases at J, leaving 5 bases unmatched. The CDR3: CASSPGLAGGLTTDTQYF. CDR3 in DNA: TGTGCCAGCTCACCAGGACTAGCGGGGGGGCTGACCACAGATACGCAGTATTTT.

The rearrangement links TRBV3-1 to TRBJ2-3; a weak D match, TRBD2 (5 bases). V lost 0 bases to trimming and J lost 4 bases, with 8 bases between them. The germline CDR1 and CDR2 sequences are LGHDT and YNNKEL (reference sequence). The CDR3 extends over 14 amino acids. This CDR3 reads CASSQEGSADTQYF. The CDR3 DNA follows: TGTGCCAGCAGCCAAGAGGGGAGCGCAGATACGCAGTATTTT.

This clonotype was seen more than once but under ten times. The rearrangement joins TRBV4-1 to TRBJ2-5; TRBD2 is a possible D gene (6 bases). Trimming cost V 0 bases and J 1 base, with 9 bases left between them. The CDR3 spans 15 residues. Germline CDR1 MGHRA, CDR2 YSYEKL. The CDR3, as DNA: TGCGCCAGCAGCCAAGAAGGGAGGATCCAAGAGACCCAGTACTTC. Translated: CASSQEGRIQETQYF.

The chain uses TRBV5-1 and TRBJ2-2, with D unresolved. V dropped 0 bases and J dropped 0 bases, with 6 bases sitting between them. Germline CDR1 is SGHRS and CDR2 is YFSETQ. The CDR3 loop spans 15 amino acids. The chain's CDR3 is CASSLAVANTGELFF. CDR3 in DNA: TGCGCCAGCAGCTTGGCCGTAGCGAACACCGGGGAGCTGTTTTTT.

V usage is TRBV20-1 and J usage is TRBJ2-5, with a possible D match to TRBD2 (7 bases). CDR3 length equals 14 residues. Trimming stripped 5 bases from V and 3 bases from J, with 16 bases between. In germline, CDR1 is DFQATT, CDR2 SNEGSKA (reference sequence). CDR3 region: CSAPMAGAEETQYF. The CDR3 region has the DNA TGCAGTGCTCCGATGGCGGGGGCCGAAGAGACCCAGTACTTC.

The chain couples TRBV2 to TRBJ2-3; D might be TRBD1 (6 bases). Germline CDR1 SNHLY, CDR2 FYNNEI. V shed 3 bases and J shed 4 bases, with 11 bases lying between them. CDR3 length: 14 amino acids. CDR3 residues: CASSDRGSADTQYF. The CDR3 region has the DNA TGTGCCAGCAGTGACAGGGGTAGCGCAGATACGCAGTATTTT.

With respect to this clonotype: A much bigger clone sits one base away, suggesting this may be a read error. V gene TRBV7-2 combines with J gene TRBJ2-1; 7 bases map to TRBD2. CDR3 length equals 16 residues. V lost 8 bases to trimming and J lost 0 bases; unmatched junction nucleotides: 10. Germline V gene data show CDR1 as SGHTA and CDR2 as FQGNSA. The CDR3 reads CASGWGGPSSYNEQFF. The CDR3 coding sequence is TGTGCCAGCGGTTGGGGGGGACCCAGCTCCTACAATGAGCAGTTCTTC.

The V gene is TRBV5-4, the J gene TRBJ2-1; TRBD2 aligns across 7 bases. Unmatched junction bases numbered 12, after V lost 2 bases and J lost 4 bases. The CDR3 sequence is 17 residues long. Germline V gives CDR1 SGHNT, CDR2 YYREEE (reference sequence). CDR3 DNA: TGTGCCAGCAGCTTACTAAGTGGACTAGAGATGTACAATGAGCAGTTCTTC. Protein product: CASSLLSGLEMYNEQFF.

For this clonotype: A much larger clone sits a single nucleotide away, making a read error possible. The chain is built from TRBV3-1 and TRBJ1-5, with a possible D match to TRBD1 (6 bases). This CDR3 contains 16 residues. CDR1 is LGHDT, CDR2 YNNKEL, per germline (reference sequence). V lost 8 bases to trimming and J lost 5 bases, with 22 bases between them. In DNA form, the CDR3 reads TGTGCCAGCGGCCCAGGTGCCAGGGGTCATGATCAGCCCCAGCATTTT. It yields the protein CASGPGARGHDQPQHF.

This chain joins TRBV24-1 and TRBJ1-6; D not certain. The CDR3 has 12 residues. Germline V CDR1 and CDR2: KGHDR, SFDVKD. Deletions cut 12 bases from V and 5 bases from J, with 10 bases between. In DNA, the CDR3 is TGTGCCCCCCGGGCGGATAATTCACCCCTCCACTTT. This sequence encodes CAPRADNSPLHF.

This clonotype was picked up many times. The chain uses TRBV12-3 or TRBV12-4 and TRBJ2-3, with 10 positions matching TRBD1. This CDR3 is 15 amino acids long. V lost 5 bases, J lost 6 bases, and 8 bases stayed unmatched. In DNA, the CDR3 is TGTGCCAGCAGTCCCCGACAGGGGGCGTTGGATACGCAGTATTTT. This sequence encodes CASSPRQGALDTQYF.

The CDR3 DNA is TGTGCCAGTAGTATAGATCTGAGGACCGGGGAGCTGTTTTTT. Translating it yields CASSIDLRTGELFF. The chain has TRBV19 and TRBJ2-2, with no clear D. The CDR3 consists of 14 residues. Germline CDR1 is LNHDA and CDR2 is SQIVND (reference sequence). Trimming removed 0 bases from V and 5 bases from J, with 7 bases in between.

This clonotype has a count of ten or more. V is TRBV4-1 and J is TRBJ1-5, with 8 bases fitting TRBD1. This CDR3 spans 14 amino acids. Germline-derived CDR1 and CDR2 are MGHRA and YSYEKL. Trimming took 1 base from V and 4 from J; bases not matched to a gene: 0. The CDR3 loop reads CASSQGQGNQPQHF. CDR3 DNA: TGCGCCAGCAGCCAAGGACAGGGGAATCAGCCCCAGCATTTT.

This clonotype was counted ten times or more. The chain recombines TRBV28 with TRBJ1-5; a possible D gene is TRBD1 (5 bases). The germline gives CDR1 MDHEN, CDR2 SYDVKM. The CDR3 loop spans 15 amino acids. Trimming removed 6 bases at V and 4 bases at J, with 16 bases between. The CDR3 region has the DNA TGTGCCAGCAGGGCTGATCAGGGTTCTAATCAGCCCCAGCATTTT. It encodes CASRADQGSNQPQHF.

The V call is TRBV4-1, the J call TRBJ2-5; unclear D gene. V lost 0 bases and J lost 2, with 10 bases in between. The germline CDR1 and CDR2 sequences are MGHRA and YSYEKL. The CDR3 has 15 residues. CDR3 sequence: CASSQERLVQETQYF. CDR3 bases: TGCGCCAGCAGCCAAGAGAGGCTGGTGCAAGAGACCCAGTACTTC.

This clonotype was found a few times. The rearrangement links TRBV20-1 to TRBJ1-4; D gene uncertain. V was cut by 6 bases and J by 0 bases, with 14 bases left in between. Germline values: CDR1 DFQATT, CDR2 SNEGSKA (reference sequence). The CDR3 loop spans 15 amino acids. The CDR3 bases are TGCAGTGCCGCCACCCTACGGGCAACTAATGAAAAACTGTTTTTT. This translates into CSAATLRATNEKLFF.

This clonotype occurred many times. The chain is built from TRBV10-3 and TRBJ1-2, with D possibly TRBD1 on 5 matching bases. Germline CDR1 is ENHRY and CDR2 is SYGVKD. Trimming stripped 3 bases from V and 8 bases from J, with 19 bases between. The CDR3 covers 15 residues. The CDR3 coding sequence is TGTGCCATCAGTGATGACAGAAGGGATTTTAAAGGCTACACCTTC. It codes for CAISDDRRDFKGYTF.

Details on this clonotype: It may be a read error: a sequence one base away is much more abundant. The CDR3 DNA sequence: TGCGCCAGCAGCACCGGGACTAGCGGGGGATTCGGGGCCGAGCAGTTCTTC. Translated: CASSTGTSGGFGAEQFF. The V and J genes are TRBV5-1 and TRBJ2-1, with 14 bases aligning to TRBD2. The CDR3 contains 17 residues. Germline V gene sequence: CDR1 SGHRS, CDR2 YFSETQ. Trimming removed 4 bases from V and 10 bases from J; junction bases left unmatched: 13.

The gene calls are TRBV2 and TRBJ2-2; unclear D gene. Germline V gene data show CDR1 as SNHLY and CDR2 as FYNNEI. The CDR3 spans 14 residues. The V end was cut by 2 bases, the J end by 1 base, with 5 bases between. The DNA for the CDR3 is TGTGCCAGCAGTGAATGGCTGAACACCGGGGAGCTGTTTTTT. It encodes CASSEWLNTGELFF.